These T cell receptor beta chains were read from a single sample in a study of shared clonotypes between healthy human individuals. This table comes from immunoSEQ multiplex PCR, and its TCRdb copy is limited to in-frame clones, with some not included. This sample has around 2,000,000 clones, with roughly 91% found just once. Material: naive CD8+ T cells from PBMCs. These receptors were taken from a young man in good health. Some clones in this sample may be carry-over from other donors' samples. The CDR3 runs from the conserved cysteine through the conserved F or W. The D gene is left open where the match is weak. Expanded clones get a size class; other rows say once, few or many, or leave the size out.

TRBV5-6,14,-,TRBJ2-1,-,CASSPGLSGSEQFF,TGTGCCAGCAGCCCCGGCTTATCGGGAAGTGAGCAGTTCTTC
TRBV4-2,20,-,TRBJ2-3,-,CASSQEFRTGGSSFSDTQYF,TGTGCCAGCAGCCAAGAGTTTCGGACTGGGGGATCAAGTTTTTCGGATACGCAGTATTTT
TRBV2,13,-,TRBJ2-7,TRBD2,CASSWTRSYEQYF,TGTGCCAGCAGTTGGACTAGATCCTACGAGCAGTACTTC
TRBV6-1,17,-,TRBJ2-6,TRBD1,CASSEGTGLTGANVLTF,TGTGCCAGCAGTGAAGGGACAGGGCTAACTGGGGCCAACGTCCTGACTTTC
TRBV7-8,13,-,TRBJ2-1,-,CASSLDLGNEQFF,TGTGCCAGCAGCTTGGACTTGGGGAATGAGCAGTTCTTC
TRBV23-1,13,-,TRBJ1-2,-,CAPPGRGNYGYTF,TGCGCTCCCCCGGGGCGCGGTAACTATGGCTACACCTTC
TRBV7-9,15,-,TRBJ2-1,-,CASSLGGYSYNEQFF,TGTGCCAGCAGCTTAGGGGGCTACTCCTACAATGAGCAGTTCTTC
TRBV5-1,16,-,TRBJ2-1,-,CASSYLPGPAYNEQFF,TGCGCCAGCAGCTACTTACCGGGACCCGCCTACAATGAGCAGTTCTTC
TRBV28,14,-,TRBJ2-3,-,CASSLGTGTDTQYF,TGTGCCAGCAGTTTAGGGACGGGCACAGATACGCAGTATTTT
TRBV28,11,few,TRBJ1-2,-,CASSLDYGYTF,TGTGCCAGCAGTTTGGACTATGGCTACACCTTC
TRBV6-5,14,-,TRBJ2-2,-,CASSGGMNTGELFF,TGTGCCAGCAGTGGTGGGATGAACACCGGGGAGCTGTTTTTT
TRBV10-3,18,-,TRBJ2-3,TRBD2,CAISESGTSGSLADTQYF,TGTGCCATCAGTGAGTCGGGGACTAGCGGGAGTTTGGCAGATACGCAGTATTTT
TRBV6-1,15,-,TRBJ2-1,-,CASSEWSQSYNEQFF,TGTGCCAGCAGTGAATGGTCTCAGTCCTACAATGAGCAGTTCTTC
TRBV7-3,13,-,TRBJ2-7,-,CASSSSKGDEQYF,TGTGCCAGCAGCTCCTCCAAGGGAGACGAGCAGTACTTC
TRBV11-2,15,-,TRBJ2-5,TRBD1,CASSLGAGGGETQYF,TGTGCCAGCAGCTTAGGGGCAGGGGGCGGGGAGACCCAGTACTTC
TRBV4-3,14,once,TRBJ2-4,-,CASSQTLAKNIQYF,TGCGCCAGCAGCCAAACCTTAGCCAAAAACATTCAGTACTTC
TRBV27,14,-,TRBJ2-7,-,CASSLRVLGYEQYF,TGTGCCAGCAGTTTACGAGTTCTCGGTTACGAGCAGTACTTC
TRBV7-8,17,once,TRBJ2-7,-,CASSLPSTGLRSYEQYF,TGTGCCAGCAGCCTCCCTTCGACAGGCTTGCGCTCCTACGAGCAGTACTTC
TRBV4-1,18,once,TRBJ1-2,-,CASSQDKRYGPRLWGYTF,TGCGCCAGCAGCCAAGATAAACGGTACGGACCGCGTCTGTGGGGCTACACCTTC
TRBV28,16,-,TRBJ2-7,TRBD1,CASSSRTGFSAYEQYF,TGTGCCAGCAGCTCTAGGACAGGTTTTTCGGCCTACGAGCAGTACTTC
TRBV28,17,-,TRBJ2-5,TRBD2,CASSSRTSGSYQETQYF,TGTGCCAGCAGTTCCCGGACTAGCGGGAGCTACCAAGAGACCCAGTACTTC
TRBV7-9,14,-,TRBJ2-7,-,CASSPGGGSHEQYF,TGTGCCAGCAGTCCAGGAGGGGGCTCCCACGAGCAGTACTTC
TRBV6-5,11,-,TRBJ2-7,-,CASRYGYEQYF,TGTGCCAGCCGCTACGGCTACGAGCAGTACTTC
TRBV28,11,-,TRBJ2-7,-,CASSWAGEQYF,TGTGCCAGCAGTTGGGCAGGCGAGCAGTACTTC
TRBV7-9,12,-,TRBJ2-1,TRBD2,CASSLGGGVMFF,TGTGCCAGCAGCTTAGGCGGGGGGGTGATGTTCTTC
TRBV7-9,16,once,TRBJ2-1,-,CASSLAQGEVYNEQFF,TGTGCCAGCAGCTTAGCGCAGGGGGAGGTCTACAATGAGCAGTTCTTC
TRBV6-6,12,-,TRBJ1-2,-,CASTQTLYGYTF,TGTGCCAGCACCCAAACTCTCTATGGCTACACCTTC
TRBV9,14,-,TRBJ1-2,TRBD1,CASSPAQGGYGYTF,TGTGCCAGCAGCCCAGCCCAGGGGGGCTATGGCTACACCTTC
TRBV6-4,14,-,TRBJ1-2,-,CASSEQATNYGYTF,TGTGCCAGCAGTGAACAGGCCACTAACTATGGCTACACCTTC
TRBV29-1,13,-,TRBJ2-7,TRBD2,CSVWGGSTYEQYF,TGCAGCGTCTGGGGCGGGAGTACGTACGAGCAGTACTTC
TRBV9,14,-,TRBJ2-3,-,CASSVLSNTDTQYF,TGTGCCAGCAGCGTATTATCAAACACAGATACGCAGTATTTT
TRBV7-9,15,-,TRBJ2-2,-,CASSSRRENTGELFF,TGTGCCAGCAGCTCTCGCCGGGAGAACACCGGGGAGCTGTTTTTT
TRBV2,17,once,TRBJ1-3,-,CASSEGREGVSGNTIYF,TGTGCCAGCAGTGAAGGTCGGGAGGGAGTAAGTGGAAACACCATATATTTT
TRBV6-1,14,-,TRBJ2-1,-,CASSDFGQHNEQFF,TGTGCCAGCAGTGACTTCGGACAGCATAATGAGCAGTTCTTC
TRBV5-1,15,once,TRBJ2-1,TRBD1,CASSSDRLTYNEQFF,TGCGCCAGCAGCTCGGACAGGCTCACCTACAATGAGCAGTTCTTC
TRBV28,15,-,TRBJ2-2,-,CASSQGRVNTGELFF,TGTGCCAGCAGCCAGGGACGGGTGAACACCGGGGAGCTGTTTTTT
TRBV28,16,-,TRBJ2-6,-,CASNRPTSRKANVLTF,TGTGCCAGCAACCGCCCAACTAGTCGGAAGGCCAACGTCCTGACTTTC
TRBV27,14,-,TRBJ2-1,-,CASSFSGSLNEQFF,TGTGCCAGCAGTTTTAGTGGCAGCCTCAATGAGCAGTTCTTC
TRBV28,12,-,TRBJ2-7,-,CASSWVGYEQYF,TGTGCCAGCAGTTGGGTAGGGTACGAGCAGTACTTC
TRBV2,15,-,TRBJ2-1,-,CASSDSANSYNEQFF,TGTGCCAGCAGTGACTCGGCAAACTCCTACAATGAGCAGTTCTTC
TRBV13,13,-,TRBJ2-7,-,CASSHPSGNEQYF,TGTGCCAGCAGCCACCCCTCGGGGAACGAGCAGTACTTC
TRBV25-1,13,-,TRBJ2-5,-,CASTWGRRETQYF,TGTGCCAGTACTTGGGGGCGCAGGGAGACCCAGTACTTC
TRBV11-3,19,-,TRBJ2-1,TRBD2,CASSLVGTSGTSSYNEQFF,TGTGCCAGCAGCTTAGTCGGGACTAGCGGGACTAGTTCCTACAATGAGCAGTTCTTC
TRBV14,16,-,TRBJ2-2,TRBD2,CASSPGLAGNTGELFF,TGTGCCAGCAGCCCCGGACTAGCGGGAAACACCGGGGAGCTGTTTTTT
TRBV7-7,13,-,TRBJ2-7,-,CASSPGVGYEQYF,TGTGCCAGCAGTCCCGGGGTAGGCTACGAGCAGTACTTC
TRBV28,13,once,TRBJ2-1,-,CASSPGPYNEQFF,TGTGCCAGCAGTCCCGGACCGTACAATGAGCAGTTCTTC
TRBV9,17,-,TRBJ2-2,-,CASSVFEAAPNTGELFF,TGTGCCAGCAGCGTTTTCGAGGCCGCTCCGAACACCGGGGAGCTGTTTTTT
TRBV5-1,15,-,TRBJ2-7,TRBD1,CASSWTGGSPYEQYF,TGCGCCAGCAGCTGGACAGGGGGCTCTCCCTACGAGCAGTACTTC
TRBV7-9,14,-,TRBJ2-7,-,CASSLVASAYEQYF,TGTGCCAGCAGCTTAGTAGCTAGCGCCTACGAGCAGTACTTC
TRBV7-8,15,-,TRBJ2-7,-,CASSPEGRSIYEQYF,TGTGCCAGCAGCCCGGAGGGGCGTTCGATCTACGAGCAGTACTTC
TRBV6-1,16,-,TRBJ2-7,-,CASSEAGWGLTHEQYF,TGTGCCAGCAGTGAAGCGGGGTGGGGGCTGACCCACGAGCAGTACTTC
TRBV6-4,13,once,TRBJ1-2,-,CASRAGSSGGYTF,TGTGCCAGCAGAGCGGGGTCCTCCGGTGGCTACACCTTC
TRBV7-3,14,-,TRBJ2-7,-,CASSLSSEGDEQYF,TGTGCCAGCAGCTTATCTTCGGAAGGCGACGAGCAGTACTTC
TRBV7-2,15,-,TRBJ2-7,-,CASSFGWTQSYEQYF,TGTGCCAGCAGCTTTGGGTGGACGCAATCCTACGAGCAGTACTTC